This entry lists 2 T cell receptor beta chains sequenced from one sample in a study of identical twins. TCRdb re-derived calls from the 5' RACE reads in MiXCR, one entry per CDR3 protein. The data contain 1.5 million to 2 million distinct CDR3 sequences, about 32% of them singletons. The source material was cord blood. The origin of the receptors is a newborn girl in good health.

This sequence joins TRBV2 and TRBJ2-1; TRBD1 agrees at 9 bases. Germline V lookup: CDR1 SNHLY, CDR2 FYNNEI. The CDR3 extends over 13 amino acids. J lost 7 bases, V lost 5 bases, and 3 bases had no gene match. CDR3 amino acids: CASSRQGVNEQFF. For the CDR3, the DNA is TGTGCCAGCAGTAGACAGGGGGTGAATGAGCAGTTCTTC.

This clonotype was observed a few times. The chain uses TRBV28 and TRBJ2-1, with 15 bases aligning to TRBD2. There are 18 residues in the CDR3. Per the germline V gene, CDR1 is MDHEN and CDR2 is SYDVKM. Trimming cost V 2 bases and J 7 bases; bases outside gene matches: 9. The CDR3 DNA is TGTGCCAGCAGTTTACCGGGACTAGCGGGAGGCCCAGGGAATGAGCAGTTCTTC. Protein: CASSLPGLAGGPGNEQFF.